The 32 T cell receptor beta chains given below trace back to one sample, sequenced in a study of T cell repertoires in cytomegalovirus infection. One entry per CDR3 protein, called by TCRdb with MiXCR from the reads. The sample consists of around 490,000 distinct CDR3 sequences, about 30% of them appearing once. The sample comprised PBMCs. The receptors stem from a human donor in good health (CMV status not recorded). Some clones in this sample may be carry-over from other donors' samples.

In nucleotides, the CDR3 is TGCAGCGTTGAATTGGGGGTAGATACGCAGTATTTT. Translation: CSVELGVDTQYF. The rearrangement uses TRBV29-1 and TRBJ2-3; D is possibly TRBD1 or TRBD2 (5 bases each). V lost 2 bases and J 5 bases, leaving 8 bases between the germline ends. CDR1 and CDR2 (germline): SQVTM, ANQGSEA. The CDR3 consists of 12 residues.

This clonotype was observed at least ten times. V and J are TRBV7-2 and TRBJ1-2, with TRBD1 matching over 7 bases. Germline V gives CDR1 SGHTA, CDR2 FQGNSA. The CDR3 spans 14 residues. Trimming took 4 bases from V and 4 from J; bases not matched to a gene: 6. The CDR3 here is CASSSGTAGYGYTF. Here the CDR3 DNA reads TGTGCCAGCAGCTCGGGGACAGCGGGCTATGGCTACACCTTC.

The chain is built from TRBV10-3 and TRBJ2-2; D might be TRBD1 (5 bases). The V gene's germline CDR1 is ENHRY and CDR2 SYGVKD. V was cut by 6 bases and J by 3 bases, with 11 bases left in between. This CDR3 is built from 14 residues. CDR3 protein: CAIRDWGDTGELFF. CDR3 DNA sequence: TGTGCCATCAGGGATTGGGGCGACACCGGGGAGCTGTTTTTT.

This clonotype appeared a single time. The V and J genes are TRBV28 and TRBJ1-1; D is unclear. With 3 bases removed from V and 5 bases from J, the gap between germline ends came to 10 bases. The CDR3 extends over 13 amino acids. The germline CDR1 and CDR2 sequences are MDHEN and SYDVKM. Here the CDR3 DNA reads TGTGCCAGCAGTTTTCCTACTCGGACTGAAGCTTTCTTT. Residues: CASSFPTRTEAFF.

This clonotype was recorded a few times. This chain connects TRBV5-1 to TRBJ1-4; D is undetermined. From germline, CDR1 is SGHRS and CDR2 YFSETQ. CDR3 length equals 15 residues. Trimming took off 3 bases at V and 8 bases at J, with 17 bases between the two ends. The CDR3 loop is CASSSTANGDEKLFF. In DNA, the CDR3 is TGCGCCAGCAGCTCGACGGCCAATGGTGACGAAAAACTGTTTTTT.

This clonotype was seen a handful of times. This rearrangement joins TRBV14 to TRBJ1-1; the D is unclear. Germline V lookup: CDR1 SGHDN, CDR2 FVKESK. The CDR3 runs 14 residues. V was clipped by 0 bases and J by 5 bases, with 10 bases between them. The CDR3 DNA is TGTGCCAGCAGCCAAGATTCCCTGGGAACTGAAGCTTTCTTT. Protein sequence: CASSQDSLGTEAFF.

This clonotype was picked up a small number of times. This sequence joins TRBV7-9 and TRBJ1-1; D is unclear. The CDR3 spans 15 residues. Germline V gene sequence: CDR1 SEHNR, CDR2 FQNEAQ (reference sequence). The V and J ends lost 2 bases and 3 bases respectively, with 13 bases between them. The CDR3 DNA reads as TGTGCCAGCAGCTTATCGAGACCATCGGACACTGAAGCTTTCTTT. Translated, it gives CASSLSRPSDTEAFF.

This clonotype was observed at least ten times. V gene TRBV19 combines with J gene TRBJ2-1; TRBD2 matches at 10 bases. The length of the CDR3 is 15 residues. Per germline, CDR1 LNHDA and CDR2 SQIVND (reference sequence). V was pared by 5 bases and J by 4 bases, with 5 bases of the junction left unmatched. CDR3 in DNA: TGTGCCAGTAGTTTGAGCGGGAGGGTATACAATGAGCAGTTCTTC. This encodes CASSLSGRVYNEQFF.

This clonotype has only a few counts. The chain couples TRBV11-2 to TRBJ2-1, with a possible D match to TRBD2 (5 bases). This CDR3 spans 16 amino acids. V lost 6 bases and J 7 bases, leaving 22 bases between the germline ends. Germline-derived CDR1 and CDR2 are SGHAT and FQNNGV. CDR3: CASSLSPVGRGNEQFF. Written as DNA, the CDR3 is TGTGCCAGCAGTTTATCCCCTGTGGGGAGAGGGAATGAGCAGTTCTTC.

In its sample, this clonotype was seen a few times. The chain is built from TRBV19 and TRBJ2-1; D unresolved. Germline V gene sequence: CDR1 LNHDA, CDR2 SQIVND (reference sequence). The CDR3 is 14 residues long. V lost 4 bases and J 10 bases, leaving 17 bases between the germline ends. CDR3 DNA sequence: TGTGCCAGTAGTAAGACCAAGCCCCCCAGAGAGCAGTTCTTC. Protein: CASSKTKPPREQFF.

The CDR3 bases are TGTGCCAGTAGTATCGGGGCGGGTGGCGCAGATACGCAGTATTTT. The encoded protein is CASSIGAGGADTQYF. The rearrangement joins TRBV19 to TRBJ2-3; perhaps D is TRBD1 or TRBD2 (5 bases each). CDR1 and CDR2 (germline): LNHDA, SQIVND (reference sequence). V was cut by 3 bases and J by 4 bases, with 14 bases left in between. This CDR3 is built from 15 residues.

V usage is TRBV28 and J usage is TRBJ2-7; D not certain. This CDR3 has 14 residues. Germline CDR1 is MDHEN and CDR2 is SYDVKM. V was clipped by 3 bases and J by 6 bases, with 15 bases between them. As DNA, the CDR3 is TGTGCCAGCAGTTTTGTAAGGGCCGGTACCGAGCAGTACTTC. It yields the protein CASSFVRAGTEQYF. Full variable domain (remainder filled in from reference TRBV28 and TRBJ2-7): DVKVTQSSRYLVKRTGEKVFLECVQDMDHENMFWYRQDPGLGLRLIYFSYDVKMKEKGDIPEGYSVSREKKERFSLILESASTNQTSMYLCASSFVRAGTEQYFGPGTRLTVT.

The chain uses TRBV6-6 and TRBJ2-1; D possibly uses TRBD1 or TRBD2 (5 bases each). Germline V gene sequence: CDR1 MNHNY, CDR2 SVGAGI (reference sequence). Trimming stripped 6 bases from V and 10 bases from J, with 10 bases between. CDR3 length equals 11 residues. CDR3 loop: CASRAGTEQFF. The CDR3 nucleotides read TGTGCCAGCAGGGCCGGGACGGAGCAGTTCTTC.

In this sample, this clonotype turned up a few times. The V and J genes are TRBV20-1 and TRBJ2-1, with 7 positions matching TRBD2. CDR3 size: 14 residues. With V trimmed by 3 bases and J by 3 bases, 5 bases remained unmatched. Germline CDR1 is DFQATT and CDR2 is SNEGSKA (reference sequence). CDR3 in DNA: TGCAGTGCTAGCCCAGCGGGGCGCTACAATGAGCAGTTCTTC. The encoded protein is CSASPAGRYNEQFF.

Only a few counts were recorded for this clonotype. The J gene is TRBJ2-7, the V gene TRBV6-1; perhaps TRBD2 as D (5 bases). Trimming removed 2 bases from V and 3 bases from J, with 8 bases in between. Germline values: CDR1 MNHNS, CDR2 SASEGT. This CDR3 has 13 residues. In nucleotides, the CDR3 is TGTGCCAGCAGTGAACGGAGGAGCTACGAGCAGTACTTC. It codes for CASSERRSYEQYF.

There are a few counts of this clonotype. The V call is TRBV20-1, the J call TRBJ1-5; 7 positions match TRBD1. The length of the CDR3 is 19 residues. Per germline, CDR1 DFQATT and CDR2 SNEGSKA (reference sequence). V trimming: 6 bases; J trimming: 3 bases; junction bases outside the gene matches: 23. The CDR3 protein is CSATRATGLSPRINQPQHF. The CDR3 nucleotides are TGCAGTGCCACTAGGGCGACAGGGTTAAGCCCGAGAATCAATCAGCCCCAGCATTTT.

The chain uses TRBV12-3 or TRBV12-4 and TRBJ1-5, with D possibly TRBD1 on 6 matching bases. The CDR3 contains 14 residues. Deletions cut 3 bases from V and 5 bases from J, with 11 bases between. The CDR3 DNA sequence: TGTGCCAGCAGTTTCGGACAGTACCATCAGCCCCAGCATTTT. This codes for CASSFGQYHQPQHF.

This clonotype was seen only once. This may come from a read error, since a much larger clone is one base off. This chain links TRBV7-2 with TRBJ2-3; TRBD2 matches 12 bases. Germline V gene sequence: CDR1 SGHTA, CDR2 FQGNSA. CDR3 length: 16 residues. The CDR3 DNA sequence: TGTGCCAGCAGCACGAGACTAGCGGGAGTCGCAGATTCGCAGTATTTT. Encoded protein: CASSTRLAGVADSQYF.

The rearrangement joins TRBV6-2 or TRBV6-3 to TRBJ2-3; a possible D gene is TRBD2 (6 bases). The germline gives CDR1 MNHEY, CDR2 SVGEGT. V lost 7 bases and J 0 bases, leaving 14 bases between the germline ends. The CDR3 covers 15 residues. CDR3 in amino acids: CASTVRGLSTDTQYF. The CDR3 DNA reads TGTGCCAGCACCGTCCGGGGGTTGAGCACAGATACGCAGTATTTT.

The CDR3 bases are TGTGCCAGCAGTTCCCCGGGACTAGGTTCCGGCAACACCGGGGAGCTGTTTTTT. Its protein is CASSSPGLGSGNTGELFF. The chain is built from TRBV27 and TRBJ2-2; 8 bases line up with TRBD2. V dropped 4 bases and J dropped 2; count of bases not matched to a gene: 12. Germline values: CDR1 MNHEY, CDR2 SMNVEV (reference sequence). The CDR3 extends over 18 amino acids.

This clonotype was observed at least ten times. In nucleotides, the CDR3 is TGTGCCAGCAGCTTACTCCAGGGAGGGACTGAAGCTTTCTTT. Its translation is CASSLLQGGTEAFF. The chain couples TRBV27 to TRBJ1-1; possibly TRBD1 for D (5 bases). CDR1 MNHEY and CDR2 SMNVEV come from the germline V gene (reference sequence). The CDR3 totals 14 residues. Deletions cut 6 bases from V and 5 bases from J, with 16 bases between.

This chain connects TRBV28 to TRBJ2-7; 9 nucleotides match TRBD1. CDR3 length: 15 residues. V trimming: 5 bases; J trimming: 3 bases; junction bases outside the gene matches: 8. Germline V CDR1 and CDR2: MDHEN, SYDVKM. Here the CDR3 DNA reads TGTGCCAGCAGTACCCGACAGGGGGGTATCTACGAGCAGTACTTC. This codes for CASSTRQGGIYEQYF.

Only one count was recorded for this clonotype. The chain is built from TRBV6-2 or TRBV6-3 and TRBJ2-2; D remains unclear. V was cut by 8 bases and J by 4 bases, with 5 bases left in between. This CDR3 is 11 amino acids long. Germline CDR1 reads MNHEY; CDR2 reads SVGEGT. CDR3 residues: CASGVTGELFF. The CDR3 DNA sequence: TGTGCCAGCGGGGTCACCGGGGAGCTGTTTTTT.

This rearrangement joins TRBV20-1 to TRBJ2-5, with D perhaps matching TRBD2 (6 bases). From germline, CDR1 is DFQATT and CDR2 SNEGSKA (reference sequence). The CDR3 has 13 residues. The V and J ends lost 5 bases and 1 base respectively, with 11 bases between them. The CDR3 DNA reads as TGCAGTGCTGGATGGAGGGTCCAAGAGACCCAGTACTTC. This encodes CSAGWRVQETQYF.

The chain carries TRBV7-2 and TRBJ2-5; no clear D. V was clipped by 0 bases and J by 4 bases, with 9 bases between them. The germline V gene encodes CDR1 SGHTA and CDR2 FQGNSA. The CDR3 sequence is 14 residues long. The CDR3 spells CASSLAASLETQYF. The DNA for the CDR3 is TGTGCCAGCAGCTTAGCGGCCAGTCTAGAGACCCAGTACTTC.

This clonotype was seen more than once but under ten times. This chain connects TRBV12-3 or TRBV12-4 to TRBJ1-2; no clear D. The germline V and J ends were trimmed by 0 bases and 2 bases, with 10 bases remaining between them. This CDR3 spans 15 amino acids. This CDR3 reads CASSLAGPLNYGYTF. As DNA, the CDR3 is TGTGCCAGCAGTTTAGCAGGGCCGCTAAACTATGGCTACACCTTC.

V gene TRBV7-2 combines with J gene TRBJ2-1; 9 bases align to TRBD1. The CDR3 is 17 residues long. V dropped 5 bases and J dropped 9; count of bases not matched to a gene: 17. Germline V gene sequence: CDR1 SGHTA, CDR2 FQGNSA. The CDR3 reads CASSPNLVGTGWSEQFF. CDR3 nucleotides: TGTGCCAGCAGCCCTAACCTGGTGGGGACAGGGTGGAGTGAGCAGTTCTTC.

Ten or more counts support this clonotype. The V and J genes are TRBV7-2 and TRBJ2-7; D gene ambiguous. The CDR3 extends over 12 amino acids. V was cut by 5 bases and J by 6 bases, with 11 bases left in between. In germline, CDR1 is SGHTA, CDR2 FQGNSA. DNA of the CDR3: TGTGCCAGCAGCCCAAGAGGTCTCGAGCAGTACTTC. Residues: CASSPRGLEQYF.

V gene TRBV12-3 or TRBV12-4 combines with J gene TRBJ2-1; TRBD2 is a possible D gene (6 bases). V dropped 4 bases and J dropped 5 bases, with 9 bases sitting between them. This CDR3 is built from 13 residues. CDR3 in amino acids: CASSSAGNNEQFF. The CDR3 DNA reads TGTGCCAGCAGTTCTGCGGGGAACAATGAGCAGTTCTTC.

This clonotype was counted a few times. V is TRBV6-1 and J is TRBJ2-3; D perhaps matches TRBD1 (6 bases). CDR3 length: 13 residues. The V end was cut by 4 bases, the J end by 4 bases, with 9 bases between. CDR1 is MNHNS, CDR2 SASEGT, per germline. The CDR3 region is CASSGGRADTQYF. The CDR3 DNA reads as TGTGCCAGCAGTGGGGGGCGTGCAGATACGCAGTATTTT.

This clonotype showed up just a few times. This rearrangement joins TRBV24-1 to TRBJ1-5, with no clear D. Trimming took 0 bases from V and 10 from J, leaving 12 bases between them. The CDR3 loop spans 14 amino acids. Germline CDR1 is KGHDR and CDR2 is SFDVKD. CDR3: CATSDLQAGSPQHF. CDR3 sequence (DNA): TGTGCCACCAGTGATTTGCAAGCAGGCTCACCCCAGCATTTT.

V usage is TRBV5-1 and J usage is TRBJ2-1, with D possibly called TRBD1 or TRBD2 (5 bases each). V shed 6 bases and J shed 7 bases, with 8 bases lying between them. Looked up from germline, CDR1 is SGHRS and CDR2 is YFSETQ. The CDR3 length is 11 residues. CDR3 in amino acids: CASIGANEQFF. CDR3 in DNA: TGCGCCAGCATCGGGGCGAATGAGCAGTTCTTC.